This T cell receptor beta chain emerged from a study of T cells expressing NK-cell markers. TCRdb reprocessed the 5' RACE reads and keeps a single row for each CDR3 protein, giving no DNA. The sample data list about 180,000 distinct CDR3 sequences. The length of the CDR3 is 14 residues. The rearrangement joins TRBV12-3 or TRBV12-4 to TRBJ2-5; the D call from TCRdb, TRBD1, cannot be confirmed without DNA. Material for sequencing was blood T cells: a sorted CD56 or NKG2C T cell subset, CD4+ or CD8+ T cells, or bulk PBMC T cells (not recorded which). The TCR sequence derives from a man aged 18-75 years in good health. The CDR3 sequence is CASSFGGTGETQYF.